One TCR beta chain is described in this entry. This clone was picked up one time. This receptor's antigen is unknown. Nothing much larger sits one base from this clone, and base qualities are not available. The record originates from a study of blood T cell repertoires in COVID-19 (dated by TCRdb to between 2020 and 2021). Broadly, across the study: Samples covering the acute and convalescent phases of COVID-19 were provided by collaborators in the United States, Italy and Spain. The prospective study material was composed of cDNA or gDNA derived from T cells, B-cell-depleted T cells, or PBMCs. Deeply sampled blood TCRbeta repertoires from subjects exposed to, actively infected with, or recovered from COVID-19 were included in the dataset. A freely available public database, intended as a resource for researchers studying the immune response to SARS-CoV-2, is where the repertoires were released. The samples were drawn from the first 160 participants of the ongoing ImmuneRACE study and from 1,254 subjects provided by 6 global collaborators. Sample metadata almost always included a de-identified subject ID, COVID-19 status, age in years and sex. Where HLA class I and class II types were available, the types were taken from metadata supplied by the sample provider, not from assay-based typing. General study outcomes and caveats: Clinical and demographic metadata were provided uncurated, with the amount varying by source and participant.

The immunoSEQ Assay, a bias-controlled multiplex PCR, was used to amplify TCRbeta CDR3 regions from genomic DNA. The study's processing was this. Within the assay, amplification of reference gene primers was used to estimate how many nucleated cells each sample contained. To quantify the absolute abundance of each unique TCRbeta CDR3 rearrangement, sequence reads were collapsed and filtered. For each sample, productive Simpson clonality was calculated as the square root of Simpson's diversity index across productive rearrangements. Held by TCRdb, this immuneACCESS table contains in-frame sequences only and omits some clones. Under half of the omission traces to an unresolved V gene where checked; the cause of the rest is unknown. For V, J and clone size, that table is used; D and trimming come from the DNA. This sample lists 100,000 to 150,000 clones; over 80% were detected once. In total, the top ten clones hold around a tenth of the sample.

Collaborating institutions collected whole blood in K2EDTA tubes following their own protocols. For TCRbeta analysis, collaborators shipped samples as frozen whole blood, isolated PBMCs, or DNA extracted from either of those sample types. From cysteine to phenylalanine, the CDR3 is 15 amino acids long. The DNA shown is the 45-base CDR3, in frame from base 1. For CDR1 and CDR2, the germline V gene lists MGHDK and SYGVNS. V sheds 1 base and J sheds 5 bases, leaving 15 bases between their ends. This sequence originates from a man between 35 and 55 years old with active or convalescent COVID-19. The sample comprised peripheral blood. The sequence is built from TRBV25-1 and TRBJ2-7; possibly the D gene is TRBD1, per 6 matching bases. The CDR3 reads as follows: CASSEFQGLMHEQYF. The DNA sequence is given as TGTGCCAGCAGTGAATTCCAGGGGCTCATGCACGAGCAGTACTTC.